The T cell receptor (beta chain) described here comes from a study of CD4 T cells in relation to SARS-CoV-2 and coronaviruses (dated by TCRdb to the early 2020s). For context, the study as a whole: Across all 12 patients in the full convalescent cohort, ages ranged from roughly 20 to 80 years, with a median of 38. The Adaptive Biotechnologies TCR-sequencing kit was used for samples from three pre-COVID donors and for the naive versus memory experiments, whereas the other data were Illumina-based. Using patient-derived lymphoblastoid cell lines, the shared crossreactive spike epitopes were mapped to their HLA restriction. At the level of individual TCR clonotypes, the study measured memory CD4+ T cell crossreactivity between SARS-CoV-2 spike protein and common cold coronavirus spike proteins. Expansion assays from other donors in the study were sequenced with a different, Illumina-based TCR-beta assay. Among the roughly twelve convalescent patients, 8 males and 4 females were included, and two of the subjects were Hispanic.

V and J lose 1 base and 7 bases, and a span of 11 bases separates them. Its CDR3 holds 14 amino acids, cysteine through phenylalanine. Only the CDR3 region is kept as DNA, spanning 42 bases read in frame from base 1. CDR1 GTSNPN and CDR2 SVGIG are derived from the germline V gene (reference sequence). Beyond this particular receptor, the publication reports: Small numbers of patients and of tested TCRs were a limitation of the study. Sequencing naive versus memory cells indicated that the assay picks up memory recall responses, not primary responses primed during culture. Since the crossreactivity analysis centred on spike protein, crossreactivity against other viral proteins was not assessed. In around three fifths of donors, memory CD4+ clonotypes turned up that crossrecognized SARS-CoV-2 and at least one common cold coronavirus spike. Significantly weaker SARS-CoV-2-driven expansion was shown by crossreactive clones than by monoreactive clones, consistent with antigenic imprinting. No donor contributed both pre-pandemic and post-infection samples, which limited tracing the source of pre-existing responses.

Deep-resolution immunoSEQ TCR-beta sequencing was performed on DNA from uncultured naive and memory CD4+ T cells. From the authors' description of their analysis: During preprocessing, nonproductive sequences were removed, along with CDR3s that did not begin with C, did not end with F or W, or were shorter than 7 amino acids. Cultured and uncultured naive and memory CD4+ repertoires were searched for previously identified spike- and CEF-reactive CDR3s. CDR3 homology was quantified as pairwise Levenshtein distance, calculated with the stringdist R package after three terminal residues were trimmed from each end. What TCRdb holds here is the immuneACCESS table cut down to in-frame rearrangements. Part of the clones is not present; checked against another copy, under half of the missing clones reflect an unresolved V gene, and the others are unexplained. V, J and clone size are those of that table, while D and trimming were read from the DNA. The sample profile shows 35,000 to 45,000 clones; around 87% of them were found once. The top ten clones comprise roughly 9% of the sample.

Naive and memory CD4+ T cells were separated from cryopreserved PBMCs through CD4 enrichment, which was followed by EasySep naive CD4+ T cell enrichment. Ficoll-Paque PLUS gradient centrifugation was used to isolate PBMCs from either whole blood or leukapheresis product. PBMCs were either cryopreserved at -140°C or used fresh in the expansion assay. The QIAamp Micro DNA Kit was used to extract genomic DNA from the CD4+ T cells. As for this clone: Its antigen remains unidentified. Base qualities are not at hand, and no much larger clone is one base apart.

The receptor was derived from an adult with COVID-19. Sequencing was done on a sample of memory CD4+ T cells from PBMCs. The sample's cell subset or site, from its label and the paper: memory (non-naive) CD4+ T cells. Recombination linked TRBV30 to TRBJ1-6; the D gene is perhaps TRBD1, from 5 matching bases. The DNA sequence follows: TGTGCCTGGAGTGGCAGGGTGGTGAATTCACCCCTCCACTTT. It encodes CAWSGRVVNSPLHF.